The next 19 T cell receptor beta chains were all read from a single sample in a study of identical twins. One entry per CDR3 protein results from TCRdb running MiXCR on the 5' RACE reads. The sample gives around 1.7 million distinct CDR3 sequences, about 30% of which show up once; about 0.3% is in the top ten. The sequenced sample consisted of cord blood. The receptor set was obtained from a newborn girl in good health.

This clonotype has a handful of counts. V gene TRBV10-3 combines with J gene TRBJ1-1, with a possible D match to TRBD1 (5 bases). Germline values: CDR1 ENHRY, CDR2 SYGVKD. This CDR3 is built from 13 residues. The V gene lost 6 bases and the J gene lost 1 base, with 9 bases spanning the gap. The CDR3 coding sequence is TGTGCCATCAGACTGACAGAGAACACTGAAGCTTTCTTT. It codes for CAIRLTENTEAFF.

This clonotype has more than one count but fewer than ten. This chain's CDR3 is CSASRSNEQFF. CDR3 sequence (DNA): TGCAGTGCTAGTAGGAGCAATGAGCAGTTCTTC. The chain couples TRBV20-1 to TRBJ2-1; D unclear. The CDR3 length is 11 residues. Germline values: CDR1 DFQATT, CDR2 SNEGSKA (reference sequence). Trimming removed 3 bases at V and 6 bases at J, with 6 bases between.

The table lists this clonotype with a few counts. This chain uses TRBV2 with TRBJ1-1, with D unresolved. Trimming pared 5 bases from V and 5 bases from J, leaving 18 bases between. Germline CDR1 is SNHLY and CDR2 is FYNNEI. CDR3 length: 15 amino acids. The CDR3 sequence: CASSPGVGRGTEAFF. As DNA, the CDR3 is TGTGCCAGCAGTCCCGGTGTGGGGAGAGGGACTGAAGCTTTCTTT.

This clonotype turned up a few times. This chain links TRBV2 with TRBJ1-4, with D uncertain. Germline lookup yields CDR1 SNHLY and CDR2 FYNNEI. V lost 7 bases to trimming and J lost 8 bases, with 14 bases between them. The CDR3 is 13 amino acids. This chain's CDR3 is CASTWGNVEKLFF. In nucleotides, the CDR3 is TGTGCCAGCACCTGGGGTAATGTCGAAAAACTGTTTTTT.

The chain couples TRBV5-4 to TRBJ1-1, with D tentatively TRBD1 (5 bases). Germline-derived CDR1 and CDR2 are SGHNT and YYREEE (reference sequence). The CDR3 totals 15 residues. The V end lost 2 bases, the J end lost 0 bases, and 11 bases lay between the germline ends. As DNA, the CDR3 is TGTGCCAGCAGCTTACAAACAGGTATGAACACTGAAGCTTTCTTT. Protein product: CASSLQTGMNTEAFF.

The chain combines TRBV11-2 with TRBJ2-1; 8 bases line up with TRBD2. The CDR3 totals 19 residues. With 4 bases clipped from V and 2 bases from J, the junction kept 16 bases outside the gene matches. CDR1 and CDR2 (germline): SGHAT, FQNNGV. The CDR3 sequence: CASSSIKGPGTRPYNEQFF. CDR3 DNA sequence: TGTGCCAGCAGCTCGATTAAGGGGCCTGGGACTAGACCCTACAATGAGCAGTTCTTC. The variable domain in full, with the rest retrieved from reference TRBV11-2 and TRBJ2-1, is EAGVAQSPRYKIIEKRQSVAFWCNPISGHATLYWYQQILGQGPKLLIQFQNNGVVDDSQLPKDRFSAERLKGVDSTLKIQPAKLEDSAVYLCASSSIKGPGTRPYNEQFFGPGTRLTVL.

This clonotype showed up just a few times. The genes are TRBV27 and TRBJ1-2, with 7 bases lining up with TRBD1. The CDR3 has 13 residues. Germline V gene sequence: CDR1 MNHEY, CDR2 SMNVEV (reference sequence). The trim removed 2 bases at V and 8 bases at J, leaving 5 bases unmatched. CDR3 bases: TGTGCCAGCAGTTTAACTTGGACAGGCGGCTACACCTTC. Translation gives CASSLTWTGGYTF.

The chain links TRBV5-1 to TRBJ2-7, with D perhaps matching TRBD2 (5 bases). This CDR3 comprises 16 residues. Germline assignment: CDR1 SGHRS and CDR2 YFSETQ. Trimming removed 7 bases at V and 0 bases at J, with 20 bases between. The CDR3 spells CASGPGSTGSSYEQYF. The CDR3 DNA reads as TGCGCCAGCGGACCGGGTAGTACTGGGAGCTCCTACGAGCAGTACTTC.

The chain links TRBV7-2 to TRBJ2-1, with 7 bases that match TRBD2. Germline assignment: CDR1 SGHTA and CDR2 FQGNSA. This CDR3 has 17 residues. Trimming removed 1 base from V and 2 bases from J; junction bases left unmatched: 8. CDR3 protein: CASSLGRAGLTYNEQFF. DNA of the CDR3: TGTGCCAGCAGCTTAGGGAGAGCGGGGCTGACCTACAATGAGCAGTTCTTC.

This clonotype was seen ten or more times. This chain links TRBV27 with TRBJ2-1, with 7 positions matching TRBD2. CDR1 MNHEY and CDR2 SMNVEV come from the germline V gene (reference sequence). Trimming cost V 2 bases and J 7 bases; bases outside gene matches: 2. The CDR3 runs 13 residues. The CDR3, as DNA: TGTGCCAGCAGTTTAGCGGGACTAAATGAGCAGTTCTTC. Protein sequence: CASSLAGLNEQFF.

The rearrangement links TRBV2 to TRBJ2-5; D may be TRBD1 or TRBD2 (5 bases each). From germline, CDR1 is SNHLY and CDR2 FYNNEI. The CDR3 runs to 13 residues. V was clipped by 8 bases and J by 3 bases, with 13 bases between them. As DNA, the CDR3 is TGTGCCAGCGACTGGGACGGTGAAGAGACCCAGTACTTC. Translated, it gives CASDWDGEETQYF.

The sample holds a few counts of this clonotype. The chain joins TRBV4-1 to TRBJ2-6; TRBD2 might be the D (5 bases). Per germline, CDR1 MGHRA and CDR2 YSYEKL. V lost 0 bases and J lost 3, with 9 bases in between. This CDR3 comprises 16 residues. CDR3 region: CASSQDLRVGANVLTF. As DNA, the CDR3 is TGCGCCAGCAGCCAAGATTTGAGGGTTGGGGCCAACGTCCTGACTTTC.

This clonotype has just a few counts. The chain links TRBV2 to TRBJ2-4; D possibly corresponds to TRBD2 (7 bases). The V gene's germline CDR1 is SNHLY and CDR2 FYNNEI. V lost 8 bases to trimming and J lost 7 bases, with 21 bases between them. The length of the CDR3 is 15 residues. This chain's CDR3 is CASSGAAGRWNIQYF. The CDR3 DNA follows: TGTGCCAGCTCGGGGGCAGCGGGACGTTGGAACATTCAGTACTTC.

V and J are TRBV12-3 or TRBV12-4 and TRBJ2-1, with TRBD2 matching over 8 bases. Trimming removed 5 bases from V and 10 bases from J; junction bases left unmatched: 13. The CDR3 is 15 amino acids. CDR3 protein: CASSGVSGAKGEQFF. The CDR3 DNA follows: TGTGCCAGCAGTGGAGTTAGCGGGGCTAAAGGGGAGCAGTTCTTC.

This clonotype was seen repeatedly, ten times or more. The V and J genes are TRBV3-1 and TRBJ1-2; D is unclear. The germline V and J ends were trimmed by 6 bases and 4 bases, with 6 bases remaining between them. Per the germline V gene, CDR1 is LGHDT and CDR2 is YNNKEL (reference sequence). The CDR3 has 11 residues. CDR3 sequence reads: CASRAVYGYTF. The CDR3 DNA reads TGTGCCAGCAGGGCGGTCTATGGCTACACCTTC.

Concerning this clonotype: Relative to the germline gene, one junction end is altered; a read error may explain this. V and J are TRBV2 and TRBJ2-5, with a possible D match to TRBD2 (5 bases). The CDR3 is 15 amino acids. Germline values: CDR1 SNHLY, CDR2 FYNNEI. The CDR3 bases are TGTGCCAGCAGAGAGGGTACTAGGTACCAAGGGACCCAGTACTTC. Protein product: CASREGTRYQGTQYF.

This clonotype was detected a few times. This chain connects TRBV25-1 to TRBJ2-1; 7 positions agree with TRBD2. There are 13 residues in the CDR3. Germline V gene sequence: CDR1 MGHDK, CDR2 SYGVNS. Trimming at V came to 7 bases and at J to 5 bases, leaving 5 bases not matched to a gene. The CDR3 DNA reads TGTGCCAGCACTAGCGGTAGAAACAATGAGCAGTTCTTC. Its translation is CASTSGRNNEQFF.

The table lists this clonotype with a count of one. The chain recombines TRBV7-9 with TRBJ2-7; no clear D. V lost 10 bases to trimming and J lost 7 bases, with 23 bases between them. CDR3 length: 14 residues. Per germline, CDR1 SEHNR and CDR2 FQNEAQ (reference sequence). CDR3 DNA sequence: TGTGCCAATACTCATGAGGTTCTCTACAATGAGCAGTACTTC. The encoded protein is CANTHEVLYNEQYF.

This clonotype occurred many times. The chain recombines TRBV28 with TRBJ1-2, with D possibly being TRBD1 (6 bases). This CDR3 has 14 residues. Trimming took 5 bases from V and 0 from J, leaving 10 bases between them. Germline-derived CDR1 and CDR2 are MDHEN and SYDVKM. Written as DNA, the CDR3 is TGTGCCAGCAGTGACAGGCGGGCTAACTATGGCTACACCTTC. Encoded protein: CASSDRRANYGYTF.